This T cell receptor beta chain was recovered during a study of human T cells and chemical hapten exposure. Study background: Per-sample TCR yields varied mainly from small pooled library volume differences. Broader study findings: DPC sensitization did not alter TCRs above 1 in 1000 frequency.

What the library attached to individual cDNA molecules were unique molecular identifiers. TCRdb re-called the 5' RACE reads with MiXCR, one entry per CDR3 protein. Of about 81,000 distinct CDR3 sequences in the sample, roughly 8.4% are singletons; the top ten hold 2% to 2.5%. The authors extracted total RNA from unfractionated whole blood. This clonotype occurred many times. Its target is unknown. The sequence was obtained from a male donor in good health.

CDR3 sequence reads: CSVTTTGQGRGYTF. The CDR3 nucleotides are TGCAGCGTTACCACCACGGGACAGGGTAGGGGCTACACCTTC. The chain is built from TRBV29-1 and TRBJ1-2; 9 bases are shared with TRBD1. CDR3 size: 14 residues. V shed 5 bases, J shed 8 bases, and the junction held 12 bases outside the gene matches. Germline V lookup: CDR1 SQVTM, CDR2 ANQGSEA.